The TCR beta chain described here comes from a study of blood T cell repertoires in COVID-19. Germline V lookup: CDR1 MNHEY, CDR2 SVGAGI. This CDR3 is 14 amino acids long. The V end was cut by 6 bases, the J end by 4 bases, with 12 bases between. Sequencing used immunoSEQ multiplex PCR; TCRdb keeps in-frame clones, though not all of them. The sample includes over 40,000 clones, 86% of them seen just once. Source material: peripheral blood. The chain combines TRBV6-5 with TRBJ2-2, with D perhaps TRBD2 (5 bases). This clonotype originated in a man aged 80 or over with active COVID-19. The CDR3 DNA sequence: TGTGCCAGCAGGCCGGGGTCTGCCACCGGGGAGCTGTTTTTT. It specifies CASRPGSATGELFF.